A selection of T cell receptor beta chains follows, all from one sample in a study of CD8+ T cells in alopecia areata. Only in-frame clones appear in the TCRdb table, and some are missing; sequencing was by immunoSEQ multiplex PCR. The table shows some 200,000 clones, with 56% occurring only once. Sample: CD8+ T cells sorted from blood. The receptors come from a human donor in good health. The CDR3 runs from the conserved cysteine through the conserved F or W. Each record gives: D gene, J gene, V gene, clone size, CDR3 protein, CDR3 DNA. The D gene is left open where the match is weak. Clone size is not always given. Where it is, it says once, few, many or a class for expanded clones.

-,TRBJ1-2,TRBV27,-,CASSPKGSYGYTF,TGTGCCAGCAGTCCTAAAGGATCCTATGGCTACACCTTC
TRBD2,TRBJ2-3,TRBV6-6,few,CASTLTLAGDTDTQYF,TGTGCCAGCACCCTCACCCTAGCGGGGGACACAGATACGCAGTATTTT
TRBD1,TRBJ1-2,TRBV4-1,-,CASSQVGQGYGYTF,TGCGCCAGCAGCCAAGTTGGACAGGGCTATGGCTACACCTTC
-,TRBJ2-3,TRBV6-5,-,CASQQGGRTDTQYF,TGTGCCAGCCAGCAGGGGGGCCGAACAGATACGCAGTATTTT
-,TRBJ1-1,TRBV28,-,CASSVGSEAFF,TGTGCCAGCAGCGTGGGTTCTGAAGCTTTCTTT
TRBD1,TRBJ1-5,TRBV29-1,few,CSVFEGTGESNQPQHF,TGCAGCGTTTTCGAAGGGACAGGGGAAAGCAATCAGCCCCAGCATTTT
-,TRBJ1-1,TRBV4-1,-,CASSYRVDHTEAFF,TGCGCCAGCAGCTACAGAGTAGATCACACTGAAGCTTTCTTT
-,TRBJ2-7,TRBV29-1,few,CSVPSGSEQYF,TGCAGCGTTCCATCTGGGTCCGAGCAGTACTTC
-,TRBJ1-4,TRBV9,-,CASSVEDSIWEKLFF,TGTGCCAGCAGCGTAGAGGACAGTATTTGGGAAAAACTGTTTTTT
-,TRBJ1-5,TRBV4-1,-,CASSQDWGRAISNQPQHF,TGCGCCAGCAGCCAAGATTGGGGCAGGGCTATTAGCAATCAGCCCCAGCATTTT
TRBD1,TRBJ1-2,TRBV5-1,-,CASSWDRADYGYTF,TGCGCCAGCAGCTGGGACAGGGCGGACTATGGCTACACCTTC
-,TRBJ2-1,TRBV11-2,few,CASSSRGMGSAYNEQFF,TGTGCCAGCAGTTCTAGGGGAATGGGCTCCGCCTACAATGAGCAGTTCTTC
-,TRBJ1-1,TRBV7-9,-,CASSLSAYEAFF,TGTGCCAGCAGCTTATCCGCCTATGAAGCTTTCTTT
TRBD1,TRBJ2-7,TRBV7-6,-,CASSLGDSYEQYF,TGTGCCAGCAGCTTAGGGGACAGCTACGAGCAGTACTTC
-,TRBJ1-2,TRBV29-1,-,CSVFGPNGYTF,TGCAGCGTTTTTGGGCCTAATGGCTACACCTTC
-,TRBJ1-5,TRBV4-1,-,CASRDGDQPQHF,TGCGCCAGCAGGGACGGTGATCAGCCCCAGCATTTT
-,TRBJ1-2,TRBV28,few,CASSSWTVNYGYTF,TGTGCCAGCAGTTCATGGACTGTTAACTATGGCTACACCTTC
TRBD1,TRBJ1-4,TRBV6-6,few,CASRNRGSYEKLFF,TGTGCCAGCAGGAACAGGGGCTCGTATGAAAAACTGTTTTTT
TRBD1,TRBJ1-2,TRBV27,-,CASSFSTGGTDGYTF,TGTGCCAGCAGTTTCTCTACAGGGGGCACGGATGGCTACACCTTC
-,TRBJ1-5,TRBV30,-,CAWSVLKAGGNQPQHF,TGTGCCTGGAGTGTACTGAAGGCAGGGGGCAATCAGCCCCAGCATTTT
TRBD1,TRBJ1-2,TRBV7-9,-,CASSTDRPNYGYTF,TGTGCCAGCAGCACGGACAGGCCCAACTATGGCTACACCTTC
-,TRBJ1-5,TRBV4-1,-,CASSQGDSGHPQHF,TGCGCCAGCAGCCAAGGTGACTCGGGACACCCCCAGCATTTT
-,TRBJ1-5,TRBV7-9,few,CASSLEVGASNQPQHF,TGTGCCAGCAGCTTAGAGGTCGGGGCAAGCAATCAGCCCCAGCATTTT
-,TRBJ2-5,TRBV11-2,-,CASRDPEHMGGTQYF,TGTGCCAGCAGGGACCCCGAACACATGGGGGGGACCCAGTACTTC
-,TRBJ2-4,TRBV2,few,CASSDEGVVAKNIQYF,TGTGCCAGCAGTGACGAGGGGGTGGTAGCCAAAAACATTCAGTACTTC
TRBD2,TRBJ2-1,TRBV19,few,CASSSGGSSYNEQFF,TGTGCCAGTAGCTCGGGGGGAAGCTCCTACAATGAGCAGTTCTTC
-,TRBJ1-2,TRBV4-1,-,CASSQDLSSGYTF,TGCGCCAGCAGCCAAGATCTGTCTAGTGGCTACACCTTC
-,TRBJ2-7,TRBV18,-,CASSPRVDEQYF,TGTGCCAGCTCACCGAGGGTGGACGAGCAGTACTTC
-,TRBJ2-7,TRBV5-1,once,CASSLAGQTYEQYF,TGCGCCAGCAGCTTGGCAGGACAGACCTACGAGCAGTACTTC
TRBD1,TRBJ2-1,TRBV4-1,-,CASSLQGANEQFF,TGCGCCAGCAGTCTACAGGGGGCGAATGAGCAGTTCTTC
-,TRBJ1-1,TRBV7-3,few,CASSLTSNTEAFF,TGTGCCAGCAGCTTGACGAGCAACACTGAAGCTTTCTTT
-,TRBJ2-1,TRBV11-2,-,CASSPPDNEQFF,TGTGCCAGCAGCCCTCCTGACAATGAGCAGTTCTTC
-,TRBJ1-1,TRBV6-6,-,CASSAGNTEAFF,TGTGCCAGCAGTGCAGGGAACACTGAAGCTTTCTTT
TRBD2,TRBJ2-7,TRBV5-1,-,CASSLAKGLAYEQYF,TGCGCCAGCAGCTTGGCCAAGGGACTAGCTTACGAGCAGTACTTC
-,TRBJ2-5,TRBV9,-,CASSVAMGDQETQYF,TGTGCCAGCAGCGTAGCTATGGGGGACCAAGAGACCCAGTACTTC
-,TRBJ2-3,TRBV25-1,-,CASLADTQYF,TGTGCCAGCTTGGCAGATACGCAGTATTTT
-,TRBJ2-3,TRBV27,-,CASSTLDALSGTDTQYF,TGTGCCAGCAGTACCCTAGACGCGTTGTCTGGCACAGATACGCAGTATTTT
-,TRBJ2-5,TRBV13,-,CASSLALAETQYF,TGTGCCAGCAGCTTAGCCCTTGCAGAGACCCAGTACTTC
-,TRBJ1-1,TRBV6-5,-,CASRPGLGDTEAFF,TGTGCCAGCAGGCCGGGACTCGGGGACACTGAAGCTTTCTTT
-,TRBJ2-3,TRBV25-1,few,CASKTDTQYF,TGTGCCAGCAAAACAGATACGCAGTATTTT
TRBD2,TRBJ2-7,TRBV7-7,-,CASSLAQGLGYEQYF,TGTGCCAGCAGCTTAGCGCAAGGACTAGGGTACGAGCAGTACTTC